This TCR beta chain stems from a study of cytomegalovirus exposure and HLA in healthy donors. Vbeta (60) and Jbeta (13) primers were used in the PCR. Sequencing was performed with immunoSEQ multiplex PCR; in TCRdb, only in-frame clones are kept and a portion is missing. The sample includes 200,000 to 250,000 clones, 85% of them seen just once. CDR3 length equals 17 residues. J lost 2 bases, V lost 3 bases, and 11 bases had no gene match. Germline V gene lookup returns CDR1 KGHSH and CDR2 LQKENI. The source of this sequence is a human donor in good health. Sequencing used PBMCs. The chain recombines TRBV18 with TRBJ2-5; TRBD2 aligns across 8 bases. This CDR3 is CASSPRTSRDPQETQYF. The CDR3 DNA reads as TGTGCCAGCTCACCGAGGACTAGCAGAGACCCGCAAGAGACCCAGTACTTC.